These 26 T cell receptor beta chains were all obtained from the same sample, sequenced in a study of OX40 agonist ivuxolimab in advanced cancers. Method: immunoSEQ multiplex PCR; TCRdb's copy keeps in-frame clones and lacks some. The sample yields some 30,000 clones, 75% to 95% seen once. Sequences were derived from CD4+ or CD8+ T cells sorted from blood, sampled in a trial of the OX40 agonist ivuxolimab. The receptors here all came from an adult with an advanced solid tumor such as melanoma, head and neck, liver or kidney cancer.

The DNA of the CDR3 is TGTGCCAGCATCAGCATTTTGTTCTGTAGACGAGCTGATAATAGGACACAAGATTACAATGAGCAGTTCTTC. It codes for CASISILFCRRADNRTQDYNEQFF. The J gene is TRBJ2-1, the V gene TRBV14; D is possibly TRBD1 (5 bases). V lost 7 bases to trimming and J lost 4 bases, with 44 bases between them. The germline V gene has CDR1 SGHDN and CDR2 FVKESK. This CDR3 is built from 24 residues.

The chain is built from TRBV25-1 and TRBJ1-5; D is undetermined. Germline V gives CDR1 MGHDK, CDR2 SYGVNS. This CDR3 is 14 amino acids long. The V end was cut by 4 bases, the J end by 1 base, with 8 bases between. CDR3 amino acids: CASSGTESNQPQHF. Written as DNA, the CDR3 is TGTGCCAGCAGTGGCACAGAAAGCAATCAGCCCCAGCATTTT.

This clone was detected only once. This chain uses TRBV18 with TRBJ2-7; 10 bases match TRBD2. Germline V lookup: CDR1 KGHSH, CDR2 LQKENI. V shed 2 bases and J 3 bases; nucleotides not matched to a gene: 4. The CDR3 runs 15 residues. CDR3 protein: CASSPTSGEVYEQYV. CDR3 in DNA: TGTGCCAGCTCACCAACTAGCGGGGAGGTCTACGAGCAGTACGTC.

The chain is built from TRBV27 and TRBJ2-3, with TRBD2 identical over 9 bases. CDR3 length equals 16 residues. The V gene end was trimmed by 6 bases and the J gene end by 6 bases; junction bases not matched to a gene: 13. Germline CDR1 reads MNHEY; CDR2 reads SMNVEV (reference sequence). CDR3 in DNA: TGTGCCAGCAGCCCAGGGCTACTAGCGGGTGTGGATACGCAGTATTTT. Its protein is CASSPGLLAGVDTQYF.

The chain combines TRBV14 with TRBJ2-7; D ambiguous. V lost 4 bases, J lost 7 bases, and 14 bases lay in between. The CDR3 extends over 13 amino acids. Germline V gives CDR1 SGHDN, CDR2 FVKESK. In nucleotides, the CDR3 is TGTGCCAGCAGCCTAGTGGCTACTGGGGAGCAGTACTTC. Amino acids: CASSLVATGEQYF.

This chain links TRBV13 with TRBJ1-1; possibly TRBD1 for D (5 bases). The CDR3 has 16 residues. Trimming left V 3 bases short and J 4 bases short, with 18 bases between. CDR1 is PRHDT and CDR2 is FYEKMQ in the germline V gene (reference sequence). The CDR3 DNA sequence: TGTGCCAGCAGCTTCGGGGGGAGGGGCTGGGTCACTGAAGCTTTCTTT. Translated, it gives CASSFGGRGWVTEAFF. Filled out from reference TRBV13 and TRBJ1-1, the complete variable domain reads AAGVIQSPRHLIKEKRETATLKCYPIPRHDTVYWYQQGPGQDPQFLISFYEKMQSDKGSIPDRFSAQQFSDYHSELNMSSLELGDSALYFCASSFGGRGWVTEAFFGQGTRLTVV.

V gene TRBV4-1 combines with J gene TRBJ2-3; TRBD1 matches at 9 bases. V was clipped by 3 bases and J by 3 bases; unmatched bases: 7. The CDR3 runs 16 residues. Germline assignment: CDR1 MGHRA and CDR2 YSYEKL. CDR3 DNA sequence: TGCGCCAGCAGCCAGACCGGGACAGGGCTGACAGATACGCAGTATTTT. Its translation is CASSQTGTGLTDTQYF.

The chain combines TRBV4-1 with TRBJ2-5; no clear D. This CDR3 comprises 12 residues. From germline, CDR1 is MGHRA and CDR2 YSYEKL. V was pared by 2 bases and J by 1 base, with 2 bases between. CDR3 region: CASSQIQETQYF. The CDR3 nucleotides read TGCGCCAGCAGCCAAATCCAAGAGACCCAGTACTTC.

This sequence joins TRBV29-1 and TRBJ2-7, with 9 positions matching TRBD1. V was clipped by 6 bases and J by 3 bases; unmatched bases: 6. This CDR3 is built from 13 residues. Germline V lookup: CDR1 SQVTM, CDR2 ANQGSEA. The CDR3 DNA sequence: TGCAGCGTCAGGGGACAGGGCCACTACGAGCAGTACTTC. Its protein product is CSVRGQGHYEQYF.

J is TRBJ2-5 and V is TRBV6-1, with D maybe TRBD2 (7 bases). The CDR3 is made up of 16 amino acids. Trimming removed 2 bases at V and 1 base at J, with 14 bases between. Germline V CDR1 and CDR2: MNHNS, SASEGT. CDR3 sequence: CASSEMRGGPQETQYF. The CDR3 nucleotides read TGTGCCAGCAGTGAAATGAGGGGGGGCCCCCAAGAGACCCAGTACTTC.

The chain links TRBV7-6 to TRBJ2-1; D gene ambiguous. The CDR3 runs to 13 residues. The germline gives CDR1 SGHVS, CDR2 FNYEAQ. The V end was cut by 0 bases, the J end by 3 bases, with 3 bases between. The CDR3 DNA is TGTGCCAGCAGCTTAGCGAACTACAATGAGCAGTTCTTC. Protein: CASSLANYNEQFF. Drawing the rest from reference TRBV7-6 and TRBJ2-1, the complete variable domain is GAGVSQSPRYKVTKRGQDVALRCDPISGHVSLYWYRQALGQGPEFLTYFNYEAQQDKSGLPNDRFSAERPEGSISTLTIQRTEQRDSAMYRCASSLANYNEQFFGPGTRLTVL.

The CDR3 DNA follows: TGTGCCTGGAGTATGTTCAGTTACACTGAAGCTTTCTTT. Translated, it gives CAWSMFSYTEAFF. The chain employs TRBV30 and TRBJ1-1; no reliable D call. This CDR3 spans 13 amino acids. The V and J ends lost 2 bases and 3 bases respectively, with 10 bases between them. Germline CDR1 reads GTSNPN; CDR2 reads SVGIG (reference sequence).

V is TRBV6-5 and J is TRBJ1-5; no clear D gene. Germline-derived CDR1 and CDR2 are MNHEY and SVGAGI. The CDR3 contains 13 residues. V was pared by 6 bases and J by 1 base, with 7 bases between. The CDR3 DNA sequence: TGTGCCAGCAGGGCTGGGAGCAATCAGCCCCAGCATTTT. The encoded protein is CASRAGSNQPQHF.

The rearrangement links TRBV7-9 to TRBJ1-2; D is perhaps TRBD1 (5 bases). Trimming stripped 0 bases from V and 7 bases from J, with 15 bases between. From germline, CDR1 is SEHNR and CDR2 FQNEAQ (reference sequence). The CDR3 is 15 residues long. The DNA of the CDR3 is TGTGCCAGCAGCTTAGCAGGGACCGCTGCACTTGGCTACACCTTC. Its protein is CASSLAGTAALGYTF.

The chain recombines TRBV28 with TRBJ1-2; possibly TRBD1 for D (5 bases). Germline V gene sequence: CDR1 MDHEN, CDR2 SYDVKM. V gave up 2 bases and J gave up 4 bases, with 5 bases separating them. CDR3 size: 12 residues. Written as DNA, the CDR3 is TGTGCCAGCAGTTTAGACAGCTATGGCTACACCTTC. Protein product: CASSLDSYGYTF.

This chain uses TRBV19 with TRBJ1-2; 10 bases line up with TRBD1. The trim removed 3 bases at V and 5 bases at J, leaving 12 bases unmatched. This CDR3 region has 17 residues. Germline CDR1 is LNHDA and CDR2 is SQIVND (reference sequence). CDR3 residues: CASSIHPGQGLTYGYTF. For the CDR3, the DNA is TGTGCCAGTAGTATTCATCCGGGACAGGGGTTAACGTATGGCTACACCTTC.

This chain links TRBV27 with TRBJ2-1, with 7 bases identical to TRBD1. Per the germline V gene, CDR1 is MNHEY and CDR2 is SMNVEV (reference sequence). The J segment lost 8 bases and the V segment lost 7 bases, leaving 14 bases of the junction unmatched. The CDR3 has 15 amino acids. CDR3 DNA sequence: TGTGCCAGCACCGTTAGTAGGGGGCCGATCCATGAGCAGTTCTTC. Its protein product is CASTVSRGPIHEQFF.

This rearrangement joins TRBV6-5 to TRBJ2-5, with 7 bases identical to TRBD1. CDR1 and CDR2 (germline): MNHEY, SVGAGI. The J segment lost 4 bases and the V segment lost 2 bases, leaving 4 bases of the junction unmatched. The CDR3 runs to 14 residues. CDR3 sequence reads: CASSYRQGVETQYF. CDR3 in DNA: TGTGCCAGCAGTTACAGGCAGGGGGTAGAGACCCAGTACTTC.

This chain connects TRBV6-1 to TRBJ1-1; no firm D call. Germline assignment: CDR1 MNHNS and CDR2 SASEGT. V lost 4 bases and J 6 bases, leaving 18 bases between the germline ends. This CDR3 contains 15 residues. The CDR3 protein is CASSGLTRKISEAFF. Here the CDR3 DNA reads TGTGCCAGCAGTGGTTTAACACGAAAGATATCTGAAGCTTTCTTT.

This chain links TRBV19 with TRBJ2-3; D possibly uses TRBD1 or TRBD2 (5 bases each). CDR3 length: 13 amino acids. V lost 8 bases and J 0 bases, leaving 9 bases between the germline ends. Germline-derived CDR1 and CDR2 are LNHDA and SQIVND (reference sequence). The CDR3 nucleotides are TGTGCCAGTGGGGCGGGCAGCACAGATACGCAGTATTTT. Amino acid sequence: CASGAGSTDTQYF.

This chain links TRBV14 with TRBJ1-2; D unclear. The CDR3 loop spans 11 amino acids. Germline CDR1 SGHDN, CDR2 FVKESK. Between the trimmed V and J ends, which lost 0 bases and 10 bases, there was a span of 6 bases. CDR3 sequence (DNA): TGTGCCAGCAGCCAAGATGGCACCTACACCTTC. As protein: CASSQDGTYTF.

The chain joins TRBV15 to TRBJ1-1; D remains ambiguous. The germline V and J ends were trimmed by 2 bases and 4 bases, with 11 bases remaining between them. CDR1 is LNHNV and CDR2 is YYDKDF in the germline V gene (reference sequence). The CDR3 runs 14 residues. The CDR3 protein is CATSRYTDGTEAFF. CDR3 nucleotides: TGTGCCACCAGCAGATATACCGATGGCACTGAAGCTTTCTTT.

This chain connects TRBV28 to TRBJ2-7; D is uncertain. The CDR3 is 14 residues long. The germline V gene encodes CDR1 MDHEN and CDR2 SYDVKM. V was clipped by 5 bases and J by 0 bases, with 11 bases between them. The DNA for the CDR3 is TGTGCCAGCAGTAGCGTGGACGTCTCCTACGAGCAGTACTTC. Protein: CASSSVDVSYEQYF.

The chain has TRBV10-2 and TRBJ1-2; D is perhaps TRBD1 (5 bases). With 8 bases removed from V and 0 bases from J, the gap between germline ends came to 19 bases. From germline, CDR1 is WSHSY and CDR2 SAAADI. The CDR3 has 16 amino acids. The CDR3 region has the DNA TGCGCCAGCTGGGGGGTGGACATCTCGTCTAACTATGGCTACACCTTC. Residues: CASWGVDISSNYGYTF.

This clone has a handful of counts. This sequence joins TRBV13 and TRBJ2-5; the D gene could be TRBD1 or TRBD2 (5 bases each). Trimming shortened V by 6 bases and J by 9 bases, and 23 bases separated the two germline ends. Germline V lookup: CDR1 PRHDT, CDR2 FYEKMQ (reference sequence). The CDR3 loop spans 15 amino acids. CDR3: CASRVRGSPSRAQYF. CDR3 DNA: TGTGCCAGCAGAGTCCGGGGCAGTCCGTCGAGGGCCCAGTACTTC.

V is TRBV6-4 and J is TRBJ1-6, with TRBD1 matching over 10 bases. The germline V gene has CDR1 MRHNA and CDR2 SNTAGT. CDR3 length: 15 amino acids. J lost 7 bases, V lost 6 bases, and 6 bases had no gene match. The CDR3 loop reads CASRGTGVRNSPLHF. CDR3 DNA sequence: TGTGCCAGCAGAGGGACAGGGGTTAGAAATTCACCCCTCCACTTT.